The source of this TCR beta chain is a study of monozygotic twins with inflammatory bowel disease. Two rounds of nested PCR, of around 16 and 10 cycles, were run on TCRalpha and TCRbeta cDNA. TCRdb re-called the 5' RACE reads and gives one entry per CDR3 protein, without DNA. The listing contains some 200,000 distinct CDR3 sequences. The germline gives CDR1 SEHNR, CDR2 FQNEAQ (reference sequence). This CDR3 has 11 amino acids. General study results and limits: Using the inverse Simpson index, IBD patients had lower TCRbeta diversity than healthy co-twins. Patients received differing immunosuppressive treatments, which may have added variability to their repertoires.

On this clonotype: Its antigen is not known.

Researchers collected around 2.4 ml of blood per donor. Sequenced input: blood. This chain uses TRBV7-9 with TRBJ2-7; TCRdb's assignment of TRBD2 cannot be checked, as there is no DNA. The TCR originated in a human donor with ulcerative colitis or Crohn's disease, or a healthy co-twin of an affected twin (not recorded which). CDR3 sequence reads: CASSGEGEQYF.